In this sample, the clone carrying this TCR beta chain turned up a few times. The source of the sample is a study of T cell repertoires in aging, cancer and after chemotherapy. Germline V lookup: CDR1 LGHNA, CDR2 YSLEER. The CDR3 totals 15 residues. Trimming left V 3 bases short and J 1 base short, with 12 bases between. The template was genomic DNA from peripheral blood, not RNA. TRB rearrangements spanning V, D and J were amplified using mixed TRB-A/B primers. TCRdb fed the multiplex PCR reads into MiXCR, producing one record per CDR3 protein. The repertoire holds about 2,200 distinct CDR3 sequences, around 24% seen once, with around 32% in the top ten.

The chain has TRBV4-3 and TRBJ2-5; the D gene is possibly TRBD2 (6 bases). Material: blood. This clonotype originated in a human donor with a solid tumor. CDR3 bases: TGCGCCAGCAGCCAGGCACGGGGGTTCCAAGAGACCCAGTACTTC. It is translated as CASSQARGFQETQYF.